One sample yielded the 9 T cell receptor beta chains listed below, sequenced in a study of blood T cell repertoires in COVID-19. The repertoire was sequenced with immunoSEQ multiplex PCR; TCRdb's copy has only in-frame clones and lacks some. The sample includes 140,000 to 150,000 clones, 78% of them seen just once. The sample taken for sequencing was PBMCs or T cells enriched from blood (not recorded which). These receptors were obtained from a woman in her 50s who had recovered from COVID-19.

This chain joins TRBV7-9 and TRBJ1-4; 11 nucleotides match TRBD1. V trimming: 4 bases; J trimming: 7 bases; junction bases outside the gene matches: 5. CDR3 size: 15 residues. Per germline, CDR1 SEHNR and CDR2 FQNEAQ (reference sequence). CDR3: CASSSRTGGFEKLFF. CDR3 DNA: TGTGCCAGCAGCTCTCGGACAGGGGGCTTTGAAAAACTGTTTTTT.

This clone was detected only a few times. The chain carries TRBV3-1 (or the pseudogene TRBV3-2) and TRBJ1-5; D ambiguous. CDR3 size: 15 residues. Germline loops: CDR1 LGHDT, CDR2 YNNKEL (reference sequence). V was clipped by 2 bases and J by 3 bases, with 11 bases between them. The CDR3 region has the DNA TGTGCCAGCAGCCAATTTCTGGGAGACAATCAGCCCCAGCATTTT. The encoded protein is CASSQFLGDNQPQHF.

Regarding this clone: Within the sample, other DNA sequences also encode this same CDR3. This chain connects TRBV10-3 to TRBJ1-1, with D perhaps matching TRBD1 (5 bases). V gave up 0 bases and J gave up 3 bases, with 11 bases separating them. This CDR3 has 15 residues. From germline, CDR1 is ENHRY and CDR2 SYGVKD. CDR3 DNA sequence: TGTGCCATCAGTGAGTCGGGGGGAGGGGACACTGAAGCTTTCTTT. Translating it yields CAISESGGGDTEAFF.

The CDR3 DNA is TGTGCCACCAGTGATCAGTCAGGGGCCGCGGGAGATACGCAGTATTTT. This translates into CATSDQSGAAGDTQYF. The chain links TRBV24-1 to TRBJ2-3, with D possibly matching TRBD1 (6 bases). Trimming stripped 3 bases from V and 5 bases from J, with 17 bases between. The CDR3 length is 16 residues. Germline V gene lookup returns CDR1 KGHDR and CDR2 SFDVKD.

This clone was detected only once. The gene calls are TRBV6-1 and TRBJ2-5; TRBD1 might be the D (5 bases). The CDR3 contains 13 residues. The V and J ends lost 3 bases and 5 bases respectively, with 10 bases between them. Germline V gives CDR1 MNHNS, CDR2 SASEGT. CDR3 DNA: TGTGCCAGCAGTGAGGGCAGGGTGGAGACCCAGTACTTC. It specifies CASSEGRVETQYF.

This clone was seen a single time. J is TRBJ1-2 and V is TRBV5-1, with D maybe TRBD1 (6 bases). The CDR3 totals 14 residues. Germline-derived CDR1 and CDR2 are SGHRS and YFSETQ. V lost 7 bases, J lost 4 bases, and 17 bases lay in between. CDR3 DNA: TGCGCCAGCGCTGCGGGGGCGGATTTCTATGGCTACACCTTC. Residues: CASAAGADFYGYTF.

This clone has only a few counts. The chain employs TRBV2 and TRBJ1-5, with 8 positions matching TRBD1. This CDR3 contains 15 residues. Germline CDR1 and CDR2: SNHLY and FYNNEI. The ends lost 0 bases at V and 7 bases at J; junction bases unmatched: 5. The CDR3 DNA follows: TGTGCCAGCAGTGAAGCCCTCAGGGGGCAACAGCCCCAGCATTTT. Amino acid sequence: CASSEALRGQQPQHF.

The V and J genes are TRBV10-3 and TRBJ1-2, with 9 bases lining up with TRBD1. CDR3 length: 14 amino acids. The V and J ends lost 10 bases and 4 bases, in that order; junction bases with no gene match: 10. Germline loops: CDR1 ENHRY, CDR2 SYGVKD. The CDR3 DNA follows: TGTGCCACGGGGGGGGGACAGGGTACCTATGGCTACACCTTC. Amino acid sequence: CATGGGQGTYGYTF.

This clone was seen a handful of times. The V gene is TRBV2, the J gene TRBJ1-5; 7 nucleotides match TRBD1. Trimming removed 6 bases from V and 0 bases from J; junction bases left unmatched: 14. The germline gives CDR1 SNHLY, CDR2 FYNNEI. The CDR3 contains 18 residues. The CDR3 loop reads CASRDRDSRPYSNQPQHF. As DNA, the CDR3 is TGTGCCAGCAGGGACCGGGACAGTCGCCCTTATAGCAATCAGCCCCAGCATTTT.